This TCR beta chain was captured by sequencing in a study of blood T cell repertoires in COVID-19. The age range of participants was 18 to 89 years, with residence in under 25 US areas. Source study methods: The assay estimated nucleated cells by amplifying reference gene primers. TCRdb's copy holds only in-frame clones and misses some; the assay was immunoSEQ multiplex PCR. V, J and clone size were drawn from that table, and D and trimming were deduced from the DNA. This table has about 140,000 clones, almost 85% appearing once. Germline V gives CDR1 GTSNPN, CDR2 SVGIG (reference sequence). This CDR3 region has 13 residues.

Sequenced material: PBMCs or T cells enriched from blood (not recorded which). This TCR was recovered from a man aged 40-49 years with acute COVID-19. The chain uses TRBV30 and TRBJ1-3; D call uncertain. CDR3 amino acids: CAYQTNSGNTIYF. The DNA of the CDR3 is TGTGCTTACCAGACTAACTCTGGAAACACCATATATTTT.